The 13 T cell receptor beta chains reported below all come from one sample, sequenced in a study of blood T cell repertoires in COVID-19. Generated by immunoSEQ multiplex PCR, the TCRdb table keeps only in-frame clones and is missing some. In the table there are about 130,000 clones, roughly 86% of which are singletons. The sequenced sample consisted of peripheral blood. The origin of the receptors is a woman in her sixties or seventies with COVID-19, enrolled during active disease.

The chain uses TRBV5-1 and TRBJ1-5, with 9 positions matching TRBD1. Per the germline V gene, CDR1 is SGHRS and CDR2 is YFSETQ. V shed 8 bases and J 5 bases; nucleotides not matched to a gene: 5. The CDR3 has 13 residues. The CDR3 nucleotides are TGCGCCAGTAGACAGGGGGTAGATCAGCCCCAGCATTTT. Translating it yields CASRQGVDQPQHF.

The V and J genes are TRBV28 and TRBJ1-2; 7 nucleotides agree with TRBD1. The V gene end was trimmed by 5 bases and the J gene end by 1 base; junction bases not matched to a gene: 4. From germline, CDR1 is MDHEN and CDR2 SYDVKM. CDR3 length: 14 amino acids. CDR3 residues: CASSMGQNNYGYTF. Here the CDR3 DNA reads TGTGCCAGCAGTATGGGACAGAATAACTATGGCTACACCTTC.

J is TRBJ2-2 and V is TRBV10-1, with 9 bases matching TRBD1. With V trimmed by 6 bases and J by 5 bases, 10 bases remained unmatched. This CDR3 comprises 16 residues. CDR1 and CDR2 (germline): WNHNN, SYGVQD (reference sequence). The chain's CDR3 is CASSARTGASTGELFF. The CDR3 DNA reads as TGCGCCAGCAGCGCCCGGACAGGGGCCTCAACCGGGGAGCTGTTTTTT.

The rearrangement joins TRBV9 to TRBJ1-5; 8 bases are shared with TRBD1. The CDR3 is made up of 14 amino acids. V was clipped by 3 bases and J by 5 bases; unmatched bases: 4. The germline gives CDR1 SGDLS, CDR2 YYNGEE. The CDR3, as DNA: TGTGCCAGCAGCGAACAGGGGGAACATCAGCCCCAGCATTTT. Amino acid sequence: CASSEQGEHQPQHF. The full variable domain, rest sourced from reference TRBV9 and TRBJ1-5, is DSGVTQTPKHLITATGQRVTLRCSPRSGDLSVYWYQQSLDQGLQFLIQYYNGEERAKGNILERFSAQQFPDLHSELNLSSLELGDSALYFCASSEQGEHQPQHFGDGTRLSIL.

The chain links TRBV12-3 or TRBV12-4 to TRBJ1-2; no clear D. The germline V and J ends were trimmed by 3 bases and 1 base, with 6 bases remaining between them. The CDR3 extends over 13 amino acids. The CDR3 loop is CASSFAINYGYTF. For the CDR3, the DNA is TGTGCCAGCAGTTTCGCGATTAACTATGGCTACACCTTC.

The V gene is TRBV28, the J gene TRBJ2-5; TRBD2 matches at 12 bases. After removal of 4 bases from V and 1 base from J, the junction contained 4 bases not matched to a gene. Germline-derived CDR1 and CDR2 are MDHEN and SYDVKM. The length of the CDR3 is 16 residues. Here the CDR3 DNA reads TGTGCCAGCAGTTATGAACTAGCGGGGGGCCAAGAGACCCAGTACTTC. Amino acids: CASSYELAGGQETQYF.

The J gene is TRBJ2-7, the V gene TRBV28; TRBD1 aligns across 12 bases. The CDR3 has 15 residues. Germline lookup yields CDR1 MDHEN and CDR2 SYDVKM. J was trimmed by 6 bases and V by 5 bases; bases with no gene match: 8. The CDR3 DNA follows: TGTGCCAGCAGTCTCACGGGACAGGGGGCAAGCGAGCAGTACTTC. It encodes CASSLTGQGASEQYF.

The V and J genes are TRBV2 and TRBJ1-5; D uncertain. The ends were cut back, 6 bases at V and 4 bases at J, with 13 bases in the middle. Germline values: CDR1 SNHLY, CDR2 FYNNEI. The CDR3 is 14 residues long. The CDR3 sequence: CASSRGPTNQPQHF. CDR3 nucleotide sequence: TGTGCCAGCAGCCGAGGGCCAACAAATCAGCCCCAGCATTTT.

In this sample, this clone turned up once. The chain couples TRBV19 to TRBJ1-5, with D possibly matching TRBD1 (6 bases). In germline, CDR1 is LNHDA, CDR2 SQIVND (reference sequence). Trimming stripped 0 bases from V and 0 bases from J, with 12 bases between. CDR3 size: 17 residues. CDR3 bases: TGTGCCAGTAGTATAGATTCACAGGGCTATAGCAATCAGCCCCAGCATTTT. Its protein is CASSIDSQGYSNQPQHF.

This clone has more than one count but fewer than ten. The chain recombines TRBV7-8 with TRBJ1-5; 7 bases agree with TRBD1. Germline CDR1 and CDR2: SGHVS and FQNEAQ. Germline trimming cut 3 bases from V and 5 bases from J; bases unmatched to any gene: 7. There are 15 residues in the CDR3. CDR3 bases: TGTGCCAGCAGCTTTACAGGGGATAGATATCAGCCCCAGCATTTT. Protein: CASSFTGDRYQPQHF.

This chain connects TRBV6-2 or TRBV6-3 to TRBJ1-1; D not certain. Per the germline V gene, CDR1 is MNHEY and CDR2 is SVGEGT. Trimming shortened V by 4 bases and J by 6 bases, and 6 bases separated the two germline ends. This CDR3 has 11 amino acids. The CDR3 coding sequence is TGTGCCAGCAGTTCCCAGGCTGAAGCTTTCTTT. This codes for CASSSQAEAFF.

The chain employs TRBV20-1 and TRBJ2-2; 7 nucleotides agree with TRBD2. CDR1 is DFQATT, CDR2 SNEGSKA, per germline (reference sequence). The CDR3 extends over 14 amino acids. The V gene end was trimmed by 3 bases and the J gene end by 6 bases; junction bases not matched to a gene: 7. CDR3 coding DNA: TGCAGTGCTAGTGGTACTAGCGTGGCCGGGGAGCTGTTTTTT. Amino acids: CSASGTSVAGELFF.

The chain links TRBV18 to TRBJ2-1; TRBD1 aligns across 11 bases. This CDR3 has 15 amino acids. V dropped 2 bases and J dropped 8; count of bases not matched to a gene: 5. Looked up from germline, CDR1 is KGHSH and CDR2 is LQKENI. The CDR3 loop reads CASSPGTGGSDEQFF. CDR3 nucleotides: TGTGCCAGCTCACCAGGGACAGGGGGTTCGGATGAGCAGTTCTTC. Full variable domain (missing parts from reference TRBV18 and TRBJ2-1): NAGVMQNPRHLVRRRGQEARLRCSPMKGHSHVYWYRQLPEEGLKFMVYLQKENIIDESGMPKERFSAEFPKEGPSILRIQQVVRGDSAAYFCASSPGTGGSDEQFFGPGTRLTVL.